A selection of T cell receptor beta chains follows, all from one sample in a study of glioma-infiltrating T cells after dendritic cell vaccination. TCRdb keeps only in-frame clones here, not all; method: immunoSEQ multiplex PCR. Of under 100,000 clones in the sample, around 90% were seen once. The sample was blood, taken before dendritic cell vaccination. These receptors originate from a human donor with glioblastoma. CDR3s include the opening cysteine and the closing phenylalanine or tryptophan. The D gene is left open where the match is weak. Clone size is not always given. Where it is, it says once, few, many or a class for expanded clones.

j_gene: TRBJ2-5
v_gene: TRBV5-1
d_gene: TRBD2
abundance: once
CDR3nt: TGCGCCAGCAGAGTCAGCGGGAGGGCCGCAGAGACCCAGTACTTC
CDR3aa: CASRVSGRAAETQYF

j_gene: TRBJ1-6
v_gene: TRBV2
d_gene: .
abundance: .
CDR3nt: TGTGCCAGCAGTCCACGGACACATAATTCACCCCTCCACTTT
CDR3aa: CASSPRTHNSPLHF

j_gene: TRBJ1-3
v_gene: TRBV7-8
d_gene: TRBD1
abundance: .
CDR3nt: TGTGCCAGCAGCTCCCCCCCAGGGGGCTCTGGAAACACCATATATTTT
CDR3aa: CASSSPPGGSGNTIYF

j_gene: TRBJ1-1
v_gene: TRBV29-1
d_gene: .
abundance: .
CDR3nt: TGCAGCGTTGCCGGGGGGGCCGGGGACACTGAAGCTTTCTTT
CDR3aa: CSVAGGAGDTEAFF

j_gene: TRBJ2-3
v_gene: TRBV19
d_gene: TRBD1
abundance: .
CDR3nt: TGTGCCAGTAGGGGGACAGCAACTAGCACAGATACGCAGTATTTT
CDR3aa: CASRGTATSTDTQYF

j_gene: TRBJ2-3
v_gene: TRBV7-2
d_gene: TRBD2
abundance: few
CDR3nt: TGTGCCAGCAGCTTAGTTTCGGGGGGTTGGACAGATACGCAGTATTTT
CDR3aa: CASSLVSGGWTDTQYF

j_gene: TRBJ2-1
v_gene: TRBV29-1
d_gene: .
abundance: .
CDR3nt: TGCAGCGTTGCTAGTACAATTGAGCAGTTCTTC
CDR3aa: CSVASTIEQFF

j_gene: TRBJ1-5
v_gene: TRBV30
d_gene: TRBD1
abundance: .
CDR3nt: TGTGCCTGGAGTTTAGGGGGCGGGCGCAATCAGCCCCAGCATTTT
CDR3aa: CAWSLGGGRNQPQHF

j_gene: TRBJ2-3
v_gene: TRBV7-6
d_gene: .
abundance: .
CDR3nt: TGTGCCAGCAGCTTAGCTAGGGGCGCCTCTAGCACAGATACGCAGTATTTT
CDR3aa: CASSLARGASSTDTQYF

j_gene: TRBJ1-6
v_gene: TRBV2
d_gene: TRBD1
abundance: .
CDR3nt: TGTGCCAGCAGCGCTACGGGACAGGGGCCATCCATTGGTAATTCACCCCTCCACTTT
CDR3aa: CASSATGQGPSIGNSPLHF

j_gene: TRBJ2-1
v_gene: TRBV6-1
d_gene: TRBD2
abundance: .
CDR3nt: TGTGCCATACACCACGGACTAGCGGGATACAATGAGCAGTTCTTC
CDR3aa: CAIHHGLAGYNEQFF

j_gene: TRBJ2-1
v_gene: TRBV7-9
d_gene: .
abundance: .
CDR3nt: TGTGCCAGCAGGCAGGGTGGCTCCTACAATGAGCAGTTCTTC
CDR3aa: CASRQGGSYNEQFF

j_gene: TRBJ2-7
v_gene: TRBV5-1
d_gene: .
abundance: .
CDR3nt: TGCGCCAGCAGCTATATTACCGGCGGGTCCTCCTACGAGCAGTACTTC
CDR3aa: CASSYITGGSSYEQYF

j_gene: TRBJ2-2
v_gene: TRBV29-1
d_gene: TRBD1
abundance: .
CDR3nt: TGCAGCGGAGGGCAGGGGGTTACCGGGGAGCTGTTTTTT
CDR3aa: CSGGQGVTGELFF

j_gene: TRBJ1-5
v_gene: TRBV19
d_gene: .
abundance: .
CDR3nt: TGTGCCAGTAGTATGTCCGTCTATCAGCCCCAGCATTTT
CDR3aa: CASSMSVYQPQHF

j_gene: TRBJ2-2
v_gene: TRBV5-1
d_gene: TRBD1
abundance: .
CDR3nt: TGCGCCAGCAGCGAAGGGACAGGGCCCAGCACCGGGGAGCTGTTTTTT
CDR3aa: CASSEGTGPSTGELFF

j_gene: TRBJ1-4
v_gene: TRBV5-4
d_gene: .
abundance: .
CDR3nt: TGTGCCAGCAGCCACCAGGGTCTCGATGAAAAACTGTTTTTT
CDR3aa: CASSHQGLDEKLFF

j_gene: TRBJ2-7
v_gene: TRBV7-9
d_gene: TRBD2
abundance: .
CDR3nt: TGTGCCAGCAGCCCTCAAGGACTAGCGGGGAAGATCTACGAGCAGTACTTC
CDR3aa: CASSPQGLAGKIYEQYF

j_gene: TRBJ1-2
v_gene: TRBV2
d_gene: .
abundance: .
CDR3nt: TGTGCCAGCAGTTCCACAGGCAACTATGGCTACACCTTC
CDR3aa: CASSSTGNYGYTF

j_gene: TRBJ2-7
v_gene: TRBV5-8
d_gene: TRBD2
abundance: .
CDR3nt: TGTGCCAGCAGCCCCTTAGCGGGCCATTACGAGCAGTACTTC
CDR3aa: CASSPLAGHYEQYF

j_gene: TRBJ2-5
v_gene: TRBV27
d_gene: TRBD1
abundance: .
CDR3nt: TGTGCCAGCAGTTTAGGGACAGGGGGTTGGGAGACCCAGTACTTC
CDR3aa: CASSLGTGGWETQYF

j_gene: TRBJ1-4
v_gene: TRBV6-6
d_gene: TRBD1
abundance: .
CDR3nt: TGTGCCAGCAGGACAGGGGATGGTGAAAAACTGTTTTTT
CDR3aa: CASRTGDGEKLFF

j_gene: TRBJ1-1
v_gene: TRBV6-6
d_gene: .
abundance: .
CDR3nt: TGTGCCAGTGGTGGGTCCGGGGGGTTGAGTGAAGCTTTCTTT
CDR3aa: CASGGSGGLSEAFF

j_gene: TRBJ2-2
v_gene: TRBV7-9
d_gene: TRBD1
abundance: .
CDR3nt: TGTGCCAGCAGGAGGGGGCAGGGCGACACCGGGGAGCTGTTTTTT
CDR3aa: CASRRGQGDTGELFF

j_gene: TRBJ2-5
v_gene: TRBV14
d_gene: .
abundance: .
CDR3nt: TGTGCCAGCAGCCAAGGAGAAGAGACCCAGTACTTC
CDR3aa: CASSQGEETQYF

j_gene: TRBJ2-7
v_gene: TRBV11-2
d_gene: TRBD1
abundance: .
CDR3nt: TGTGCCAGCAGAGTGGACAGGGAGGCCTCCTACGAGCAGTACTTC
CDR3aa: CASRVDREASYEQYF

j_gene: TRBJ1-4
v_gene: TRBV6-1
d_gene: .
abundance: .
CDR3nt: TGTGCCAGCAGTGAATTACAGGGCCAGGAAAAACTGTTTTTT
CDR3aa: CASSELQGQEKLFF

j_gene: TRBJ2-7
v_gene: TRBV2
d_gene: .
abundance: .
CDR3nt: TGTGCCAGCAACGTGGACGGCGCGGGTATCGAGCAGTACTTC
CDR3aa: CASNVDGAGIEQYF

j_gene: TRBJ1-1
v_gene: TRBV4-2
d_gene: .
abundance: .
CDR3nt: TGTGCCAGCAGCCAAATAGCGAGGGAATCCACTGAAGCTTTCTTT
CDR3aa: CASSQIARESTEAFF

j_gene: TRBJ2-7
v_gene: TRBV9
d_gene: .
abundance: .
CDR3nt: TGTGCCAGCAGCCCCGAGGCGTTGGTGGCGGGAGAGCAGTACTTC
CDR3aa: CASSPEALVAGEQYF

j_gene: TRBJ2-5
v_gene: TRBV30
d_gene: TRBD1
abundance: .
CDR3nt: TGTGCCTGGAGTGCGGGCAGGGGGCAAGAGACCCAGTACTTC
CDR3aa: CAWSAGRGQETQYF

j_gene: TRBJ1-4
v_gene: TRBV7-2
d_gene: TRBD1
abundance: .
CDR3nt: TGTGCCAGCAGCTTCCGACAGGGGACTAATGAAAAACTGTTTTTT
CDR3aa: CASSFRQGTNEKLFF

j_gene: TRBJ1-1
v_gene: TRBV7-6
d_gene: TRBD1
abundance: few
CDR3nt: TGTGCCAGCAGCTCACAGGGGTCGGACACTGAAGCTTTCTTT
CDR3aa: CASSSQGSDTEAFF

j_gene: TRBJ1-5
v_gene: TRBV30
d_gene: .
abundance: .
CDR3nt: TGTGCCTGGAGCCTCGGACAGTCACAGCCCCAGCATTTT
CDR3aa: CAWSLGQSQPQHF

j_gene: TRBJ2-7
v_gene: TRBV6-1
d_gene: TRBD1
abundance: .
CDR3nt: TGTGCCAGCAGTGAAGAAGGGGGGACAGGGAGCTACGAGCAGTACTTC
CDR3aa: CASSEEGGTGSYEQYF

j_gene: TRBJ2-3
v_gene: TRBV9
d_gene: .
abundance: .
CDR3nt: TGTGCCAGCAGCGTAGTAACAGATACGCAGTATTTT
CDR3aa: CASSVVTDTQYF

j_gene: TRBJ1-3
v_gene: TRBV5-1
d_gene: TRBD1
abundance: .
CDR3nt: TGCGCCAGCAGCCTGGAGTTGGCAGGGGGTTGGAACACCATATATTTT
CDR3aa: CASSLELAGGWNTIYF

j_gene: TRBJ2-7
v_gene: TRBV5-1
d_gene: TRBD1
abundance: once
CDR3nt: TGCGCCAGCAGCTTGCCGGGACAGGAAAAGCAGTACTTC
CDR3aa: CASSLPGQEKQYF

j_gene: TRBJ2-5
v_gene: TRBV5-1
d_gene: .
abundance: .
CDR3nt: TGCGCCAGCAGCGCGCCGACAGGCGCGGCCCAGTACTTC
CDR3aa: CASSAPTGAAQYF

j_gene: TRBJ2-1
v_gene: TRBV19
d_gene: .
abundance: .
CDR3nt: TGTGCCAGTATGCTGACACAGGGCTACAATGAGCAGTTCTTC
CDR3aa: CASMLTQGYNEQFF

j_gene: TRBJ2-7
v_gene: TRBV5-1
d_gene: .
abundance: .
CDR3nt: TGCGCCAGCAGCTTATGGGGCCTTAACTCCTACGAGCAGTACTTC
CDR3aa: CASSLWGLNSYEQYF